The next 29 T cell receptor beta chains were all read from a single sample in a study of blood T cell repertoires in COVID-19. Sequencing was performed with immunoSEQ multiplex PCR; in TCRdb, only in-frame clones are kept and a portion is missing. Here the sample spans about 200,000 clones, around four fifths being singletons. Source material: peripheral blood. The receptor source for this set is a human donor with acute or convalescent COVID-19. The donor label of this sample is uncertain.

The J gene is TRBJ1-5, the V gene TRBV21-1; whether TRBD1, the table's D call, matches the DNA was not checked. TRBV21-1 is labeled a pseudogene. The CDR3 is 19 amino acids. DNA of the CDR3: TGTGCCAGCAGCAAAAAGAACGGGGGACAGGACTTTTGCAATCAGCCCCAGCATTTT. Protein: CASSKKNGGQDFCNQPQHF.

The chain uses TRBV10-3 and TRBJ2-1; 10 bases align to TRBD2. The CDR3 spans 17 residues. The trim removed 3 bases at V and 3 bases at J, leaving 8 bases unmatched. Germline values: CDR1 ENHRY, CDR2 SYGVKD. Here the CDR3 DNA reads TGTGCCATCAGTGACACCACGGGACTAGCGAGCTACAATGAGCAGTTCTTC. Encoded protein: CAISDTTGLASYNEQFF.

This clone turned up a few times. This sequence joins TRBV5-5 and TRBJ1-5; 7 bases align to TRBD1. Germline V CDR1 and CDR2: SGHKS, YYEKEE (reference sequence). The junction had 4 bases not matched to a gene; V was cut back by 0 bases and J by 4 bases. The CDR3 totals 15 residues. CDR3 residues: CASSLDRGRNQPQHF. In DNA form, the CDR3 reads TGTGCCAGCAGCTTGGACAGGGGCAGAAATCAGCCCCAGCATTTT.

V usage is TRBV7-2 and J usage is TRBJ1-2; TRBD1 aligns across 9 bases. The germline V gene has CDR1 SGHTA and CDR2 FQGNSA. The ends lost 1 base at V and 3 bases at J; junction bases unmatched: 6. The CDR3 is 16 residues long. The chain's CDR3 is CASSLDYRGRDYGYTF. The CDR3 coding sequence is TGTGCCAGCAGCTTAGATTACAGGGGGCGCGACTATGGCTACACCTTC.

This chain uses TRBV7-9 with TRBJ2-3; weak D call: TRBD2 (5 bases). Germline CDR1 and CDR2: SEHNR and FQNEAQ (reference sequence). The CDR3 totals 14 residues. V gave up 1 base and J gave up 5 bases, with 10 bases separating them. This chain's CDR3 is CASSLGSGRDTQYF. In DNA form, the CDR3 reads TGTGCCAGCAGCTTAGGAAGCGGTAGAGATACGCAGTATTTT.

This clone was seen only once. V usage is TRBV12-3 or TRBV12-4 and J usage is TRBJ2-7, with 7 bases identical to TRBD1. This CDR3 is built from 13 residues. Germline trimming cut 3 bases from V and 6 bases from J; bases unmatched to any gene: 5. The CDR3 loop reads CASSFSGGGEQYF. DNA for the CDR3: TGTGCCAGCAGTTTCTCAGGGGGTGGCGAGCAGTACTTC.

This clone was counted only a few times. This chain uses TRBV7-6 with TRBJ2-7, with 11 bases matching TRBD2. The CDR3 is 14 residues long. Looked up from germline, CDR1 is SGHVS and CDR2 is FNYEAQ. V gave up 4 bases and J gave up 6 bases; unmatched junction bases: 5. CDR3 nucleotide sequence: TGTGCCAGCAGCTCGGGACTAGCGGAACCCGAGCAGTACTTC. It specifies CASSSGLAEPEQYF.

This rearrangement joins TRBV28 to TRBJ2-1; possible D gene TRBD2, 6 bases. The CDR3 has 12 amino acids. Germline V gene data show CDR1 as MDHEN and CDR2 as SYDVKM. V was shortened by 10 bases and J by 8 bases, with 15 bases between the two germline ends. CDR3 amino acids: CATLNPGDEQFF. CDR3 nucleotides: TGTGCCACATTGAATCCGGGGGATGAGCAGTTCTTC.

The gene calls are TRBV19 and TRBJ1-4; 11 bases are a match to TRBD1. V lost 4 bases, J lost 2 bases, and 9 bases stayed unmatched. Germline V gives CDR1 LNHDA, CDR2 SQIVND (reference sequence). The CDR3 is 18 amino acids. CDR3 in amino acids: CASSSGQGAVMTNEKLFF. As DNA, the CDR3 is TGTGCCAGTAGTAGCGGACAGGGGGCGGTGATGACTAATGAAAAACTGTTTTTT.

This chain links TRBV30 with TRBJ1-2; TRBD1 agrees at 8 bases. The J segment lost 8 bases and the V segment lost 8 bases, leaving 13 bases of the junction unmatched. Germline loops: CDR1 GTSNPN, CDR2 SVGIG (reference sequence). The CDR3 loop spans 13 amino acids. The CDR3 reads CARQTSTGVGYTF. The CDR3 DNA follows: TGTGCCCGACAGACTTCGACAGGGGTGGGCTACACCTTC.

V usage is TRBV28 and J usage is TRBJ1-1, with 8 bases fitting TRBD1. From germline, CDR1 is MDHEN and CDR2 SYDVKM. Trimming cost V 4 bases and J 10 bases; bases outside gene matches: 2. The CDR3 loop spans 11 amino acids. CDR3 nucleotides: TGTGCCAGCAGTTCCGGGACAGGAGCTTTCTTT. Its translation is CASSSGTGAFF.

In DNA, the CDR3 is TGTGCCAGCTCACCAACGGGGGATGAAGCTTTCTTT. Translated: CASSPTGDEAFF. The rearrangement links TRBV18 to TRBJ1-1; D is possibly TRBD1 (5 bases). V was shortened by 2 bases and J by 7 bases, with 8 bases between the two germline ends. In germline, CDR1 is KGHSH, CDR2 LQKENI. The CDR3 is made up of 12 amino acids.

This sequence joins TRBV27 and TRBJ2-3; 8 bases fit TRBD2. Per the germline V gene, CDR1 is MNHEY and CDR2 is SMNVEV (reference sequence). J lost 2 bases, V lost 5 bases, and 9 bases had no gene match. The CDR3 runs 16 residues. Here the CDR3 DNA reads TGTGCCAGCAGTCCCTATAGCGGGATCGACACAGATACGCAGTATTTT. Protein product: CASSPYSGIDTDTQYF.

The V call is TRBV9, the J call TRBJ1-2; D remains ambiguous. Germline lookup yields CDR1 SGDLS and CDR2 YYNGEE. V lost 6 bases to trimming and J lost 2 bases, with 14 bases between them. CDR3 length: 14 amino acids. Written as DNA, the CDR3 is TGTGCCAGCACCCCCCCAGGCAGGAACTATGGCTACACCTTC. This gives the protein CASTPPGRNYGYTF.

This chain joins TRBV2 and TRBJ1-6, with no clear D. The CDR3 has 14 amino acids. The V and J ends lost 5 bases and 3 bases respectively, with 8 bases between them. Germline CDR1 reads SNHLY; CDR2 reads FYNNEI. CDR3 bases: TGTGCCAGCAGTCCCCGCGTCTATAATTCACCCCTCCACTTT. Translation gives CASSPRVYNSPLHF.

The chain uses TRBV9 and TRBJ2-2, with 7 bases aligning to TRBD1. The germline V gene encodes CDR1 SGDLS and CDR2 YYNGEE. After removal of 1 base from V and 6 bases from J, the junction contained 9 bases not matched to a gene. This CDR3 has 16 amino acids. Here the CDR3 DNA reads TGTGCCAGCAGCGTATCGACAGGGATCGTTCCCGGGGAGCTGTTTTTT. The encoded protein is CASSVSTGIVPGELFF.

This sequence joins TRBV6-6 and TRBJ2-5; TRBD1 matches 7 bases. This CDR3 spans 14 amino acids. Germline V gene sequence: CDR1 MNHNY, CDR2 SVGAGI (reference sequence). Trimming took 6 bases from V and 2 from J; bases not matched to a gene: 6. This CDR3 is CASSRQGGQETQYF. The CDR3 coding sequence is TGTGCCAGCAGCAGACAGGGCGGGCAAGAGACCCAGTACTTC.

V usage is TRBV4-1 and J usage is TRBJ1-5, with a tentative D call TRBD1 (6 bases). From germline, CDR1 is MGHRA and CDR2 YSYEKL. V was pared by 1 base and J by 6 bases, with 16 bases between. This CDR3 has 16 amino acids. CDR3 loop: CASSQVTGGPFQPQHF. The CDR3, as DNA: TGCGCCAGCAGCCAAGTAACGGGGGGCCCCTTTCAGCCCCAGCATTTT.

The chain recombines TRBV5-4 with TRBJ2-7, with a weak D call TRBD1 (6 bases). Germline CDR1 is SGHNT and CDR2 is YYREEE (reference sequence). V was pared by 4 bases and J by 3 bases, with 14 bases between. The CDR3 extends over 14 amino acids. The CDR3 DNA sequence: TGTGCCAGCAGCCCTGGGGGCAGGAGCTACGAGCAGTACTTC. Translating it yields CASSPGGRSYEQYF.

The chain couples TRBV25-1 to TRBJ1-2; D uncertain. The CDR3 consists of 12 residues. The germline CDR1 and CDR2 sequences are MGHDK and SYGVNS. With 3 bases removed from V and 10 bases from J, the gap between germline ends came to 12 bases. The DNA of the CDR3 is TGTGCCAGCAGTGAGCAGGAGGACGTCTACACCTTC. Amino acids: CASSEQEDVYTF.

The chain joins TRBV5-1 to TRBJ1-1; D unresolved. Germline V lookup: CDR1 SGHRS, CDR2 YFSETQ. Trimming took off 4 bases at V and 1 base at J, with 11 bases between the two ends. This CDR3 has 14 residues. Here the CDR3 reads CASSPGYQNTEAFF. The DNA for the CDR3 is TGCGCCAGCAGCCCGGGATATCAGAACACTGAAGCTTTCTTT. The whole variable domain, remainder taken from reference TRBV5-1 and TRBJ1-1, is KAGVTQTPRYLIKTRGQQVTLSCSPISGHRSVSWYQQTPGQGLQFLFEYFSETQRNKGNFPGRFSGRQFSNSRSEMNVSTLELGDSALYLCASSPGYQNTEAFFGQGTRLTVV.

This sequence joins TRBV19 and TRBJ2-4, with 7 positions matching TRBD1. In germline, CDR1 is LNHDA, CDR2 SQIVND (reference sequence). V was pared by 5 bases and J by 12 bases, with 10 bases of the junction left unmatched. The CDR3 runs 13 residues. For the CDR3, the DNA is TGTGCCAGTAGTCCCACAGGGGCCCCTACTCAGTACTTC. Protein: CASSPTGAPTQYF.

CDR3 amino acids: CAIRDRVDSPLHF. The CDR3 coding sequence is TGTGCCATACGGGACAGGGTTGATTCACCCCTCCACTTT. The chain has TRBV10-3 and TRBJ1-6; 9 nucleotides line up with TRBD1. This CDR3 is built from 13 residues. The ends lost 9 bases at V and 8 bases at J; junction bases unmatched: 5. Germline values: CDR1 ENHRY, CDR2 SYGVKD.

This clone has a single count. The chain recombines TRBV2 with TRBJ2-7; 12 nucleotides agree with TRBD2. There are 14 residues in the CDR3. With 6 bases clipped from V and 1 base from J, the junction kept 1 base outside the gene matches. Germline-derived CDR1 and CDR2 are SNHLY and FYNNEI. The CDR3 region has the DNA TGTGCCAGCAGAGGACTAGCGGGATCCTACGAGCAGTACTTC. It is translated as CASRGLAGSYEQYF.

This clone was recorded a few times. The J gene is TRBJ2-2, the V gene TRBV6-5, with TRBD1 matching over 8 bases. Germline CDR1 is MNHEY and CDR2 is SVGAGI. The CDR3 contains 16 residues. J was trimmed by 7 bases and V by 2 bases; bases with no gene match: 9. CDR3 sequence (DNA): TGTGCCAGCAGTTACATAGGCAGGGGGCAGGGCGGGGAGCTGTTTTTT. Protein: CASSYIGRGQGGELFF.

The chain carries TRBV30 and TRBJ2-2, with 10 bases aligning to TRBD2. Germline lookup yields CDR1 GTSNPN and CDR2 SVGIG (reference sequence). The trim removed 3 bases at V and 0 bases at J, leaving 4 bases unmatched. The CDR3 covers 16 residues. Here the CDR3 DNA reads TGTGCCTGGAGGCTAGCGGGAGTGTCGAACACCGGGGAGCTGTTTTTT. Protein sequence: CAWRLAGVSNTGELFF.

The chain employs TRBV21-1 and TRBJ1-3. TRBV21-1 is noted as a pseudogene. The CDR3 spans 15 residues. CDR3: CAIRVSEFSGNTIYF. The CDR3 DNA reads TGTGCCATTCGGGTGAGCGAATTCTCTGGAAACACCATATATTTT.

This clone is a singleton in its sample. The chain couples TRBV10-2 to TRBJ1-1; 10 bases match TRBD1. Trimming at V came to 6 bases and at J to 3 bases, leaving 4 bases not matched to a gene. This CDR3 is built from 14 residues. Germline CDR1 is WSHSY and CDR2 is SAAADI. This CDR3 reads CASRDRGLHTEAFF. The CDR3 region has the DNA TGCGCCAGCAGAGACAGGGGGCTACACACTGAAGCTTTCTTT.

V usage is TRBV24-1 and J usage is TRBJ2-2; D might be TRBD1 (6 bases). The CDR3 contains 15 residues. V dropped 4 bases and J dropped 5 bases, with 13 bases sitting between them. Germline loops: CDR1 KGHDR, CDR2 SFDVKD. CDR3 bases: TGTGCCACCAGTGACACTCGAACAGGGACCGGGGAGCTGTTTTTT. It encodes CATSDTRTGTGELFF.